These T cell receptor beta chains were read from a single sample in a study of STAT5B mutations in CD4+ large granular lymphocyte leukemia. Sequencing used immunoSEQ multiplex PCR; TCRdb keeps in-frame clones, though not all of them. The data show about 40,000 clones, approximately 88% seen once. The sequencing sample was made of CD4+ T cells from blood buffy coats. The receptors derive from a human donor in good health. CDR3s include the opening cysteine and the closing phenylalanine or tryptophan. Fields, in order: clone size, D gene, J gene, V gene, CDR3 protein, CDR3 DNA. A D gene is named only where the DNA matches it firmly. Size values are once, few and many counts, or a class for expanded clones, and some rows have none.

NA,TRBD1,TRBJ2-1,TRBV16,CASSRSGTGFYEQFF,TGTGCCAGCAGCCGTTCCGGGACAGGGTTTTATGAGCAGTTCTTC
NA,TRBD1,TRBJ1-5,TRBV4-2,CASSQEGTGDQPQHF,TGTGCCAGCAGCCAAGAAGGGACAGGGGATCAGCCCCAGCATTTT
once,NA,TRBJ1-5,TRBV10-3,CAITPGVNQPQHF,TGTGCCATCACGCCGGGAGTCAATCAGCCCCAGCATTTT
NA,NA,TRBJ1-5,TRBV12-5,CASLETSNQPQHF,TGTGCTAGTCTGGAGACTAGCAATCAGCCCCAGCATTTT
NA,NA,TRBJ1-5,TRBV2,CASSGRGGNQPQHF,TGTGCCAGCAGTGGGCGCGGGGGCAATCAGCCCCAGCATTTT
NA,NA,TRBJ2-7,TRBV18,CASSPRARSAYEQYF,TGTGCCAGCTCACCAAGGGCTCGGTCAGCCTACGAGCAGTACTTC
NA,TRBD1,TRBJ1-1,TRBV5-1,CASSAQPGQGSEAFF,TGCGCCAGCAGTGCCCAACCGGGACAGGGCTCTGAAGCTTTCTTT
NA,TRBD1,TRBJ2-2,TRBV11-2,CASSMRTGGYGELFF,TGTGCCAGCAGCATGCGGACAGGGGGTTACGGGGAGCTGTTTTTT
NA,NA,TRBJ2-3,TRBV19,CASSSTQASTDTQYF,TGTGCCAGTAGTTCGACCCAAGCTAGCACAGATACGCAGTATTTT
NA,NA,TRBJ1-5,TRBV6-4,CASSPGGASEPQHF,TGTGCCAGCAGTCCTGGGGGGGCCTCAGAGCCCCAGCATTTT
NA,TRBD2,TRBJ2-7,TRBV11-2,CASSSHSSGRAHEQYF,TGTGCCAGCAGCTCCCACTCTAGCGGGAGGGCCCACGAGCAGTACTTC
few,NA,TRBJ1-2,TRBV28,CASSLGRVYGYTF,TGTGCCAGCAGCCTAGGACGCGTATATGGCTACACCTTC